Described below is a single T cell receptor beta chain sequence and its context. Its antigen is still unknown. TCRdb's copy holds only in-frame clones and misses some; the assay was immunoSEQ multiplex PCR. The sample lists about 1.4 million clones; 96% were seen once. Germline lookup yields CDR1 SGHVS and CDR2 FQNEAQ. V shed 2 bases and J shed 10 bases, with 18 bases lying between them. This CDR3 region has 15 residues. This sample is part of a study of shared clonotypes between healthy human individuals. The wider study: The study used three CD4 naive, three CD4 memory, two CD8 naive and one CD8 memory plate per donor.

Study-level results: Depth of sequencing was expected to influence donor clonotype sharing. Across subsets, estimated richness was generally greater for naive than for memory populations.

This TCR was sampled from a man younger than 45 in good health. The J gene is TRBJ2-1, the V gene TRBV7-8, with a weak D call TRBD2 (7 bases). The specimen sequenced was naive CD4+ T cells sorted from blood. Subset indicated: CD45RA+ positively selected. The CDR3 protein is CASSLLGSGEGEQFF. The CDR3 nucleotides read TGTGCCAGCAGCTTATTGGGATCAGGGGAGGGCGAGCAGTTCTTC. Full variable domain (outside the CDR3, taken from reference TRBV7-8 and TRBJ2-1): GAGVSQSPRYKVAKRGQDVALRCDPISGHVSLFWYQQALGQGPEFLTYFQNEAQLDKSGLPSDRFFAERPEGSVSTLKIQRTQQEDSAVYLCASSLLGSGEGEQFFGPGTRLTVL.